These 16 T cell receptor beta chains were sequenced from one sample in a study of cytomegalovirus exposure and HLA in healthy donors (TCRdb year 2017). Libraries were made using the immunoSEQ multiplex PCR assay. TCRdb's version of the immuneACCESS table is confined to in-frame rearrangements and falls short of the full clone set. An unresolved V gene accounts for under half of the shortfall where checked; the remainder is of unknown origin. Here the sample has 200,000 to 250,000 clones; roughly 83% occur a single time. In total, the top ten clones hold 11% to 15% of the sample. What was sequenced was PBMCs. The receptors originated from a woman aged 30 to 39 in good health and CMV-seropositive.

For this clone: Other nucleotide sequences from this sample produce the same CDR3. The chain combines TRBV27 with TRBJ2-7; 12 positions match TRBD1. With 4 bases clipped from V and 3 bases from J, the junction kept 4 bases outside the gene matches. CDR3 length: 15 amino acids. In germline, CDR1 is MNHEY, CDR2 SMNVEV (reference sequence). The CDR3, as DNA: TGTGCCAGCAGTTCCCGGGACAGGGGGCTCTACGAGCAGTACTTC. Its translation: CASSSRDRGLYEQYF.

The chain uses TRBV14 and TRBJ1-2; the D is unclear. CDR1 is SGHDN, CDR2 FVKESK, per germline. The CDR3 is made up of 12 amino acids. V was clipped by 3 bases and J by 6 bases, with 8 bases between them. CDR3 sequence: CASSHSGNGYTF. The CDR3 DNA reads as TGTGCCAGCAGCCACTCCGGGAATGGCTACACCTTC.

The table lists this clone with a count of one. This sequence joins TRBV2 and TRBJ2-6; possibly TRBD2 for D (6 bases). Per germline, CDR1 SNHLY and CDR2 FYNNEI. V lost 3 bases, J lost 0 bases, and 6 bases lay in between. The CDR3 runs to 15 residues. The CDR3: CASSETSSGANVLTF. The DNA of the CDR3 is TGTGCCAGCAGTGAGACTAGCTCTGGGGCCAACGTCCTGACTTTC.

The J gene is TRBJ2-7, the V gene TRBV2, with a tentative D call TRBD2 (7 bases). V lost 9 bases, J lost 7 bases, and 22 bases lay in between. In germline, CDR1 is SNHLY, CDR2 FYNNEI. The CDR3 sequence is 14 residues long. The CDR3 reads CASTNDGGREEQYF. Written as DNA, the CDR3 is TGTGCCAGTACGAACGACGGGGGGCGGGAAGAGCAGTACTTC.

The chain links TRBV5-1 to TRBJ2-3; 11 bases fit TRBD2. CDR1 and CDR2 (germline): SGHRS, YFSETQ. V was clipped by 3 bases and J by 4 bases; unmatched bases: 13. The CDR3 is 18 residues long. CDR3 in amino acids: CASSSYTYLAGGADTQYF. CDR3 in DNA: TGCGCCAGCAGCTCCTACACGTATCTAGCGGGAGGTGCAGATACGCAGTATTTT.

The chain links TRBV28 to TRBJ1-5, with 12 bases matching TRBD1. This CDR3 spans 17 amino acids. Germline V gene data show CDR1 as MDHEN and CDR2 as SYDVKM. V lost 6 bases, J lost 1 base, and 7 bases stayed unmatched. The CDR3 here is CASSPGQGASSNQPQHF. The CDR3 DNA follows: TGTGCCAGCAGCCCGGGACAGGGGGCCAGCAGCAATCAGCCCCAGCATTTT.

The chain couples TRBV5-1 to TRBJ1-4; the D is unclear. Trimming removed 9 bases from V and 2 bases from J, with 17 bases in between. The CDR3 has 15 residues. The germline gives CDR1 SGHRS, CDR2 YFSETQ. The CDR3 DNA is TGCGCCACCAGATACTGGACGGTTACTAATGAAAAACTGTTTTTT. Encoded protein: CATRYWTVTNEKLFF.

This chain uses TRBV28 with TRBJ2-7; 7 bases are a match to TRBD1. Germline CDR1 is MDHEN and CDR2 is SYDVKM. V lost 8 bases to trimming and J lost 1 base; unmatched junction nucleotides: 8. This CDR3 comprises 14 residues. Here the CDR3 reads CASHAGGISYEQYF. DNA of the CDR3: TGTGCCAGCCACGCAGGGGGTATATCCTACGAGCAGTACTTC.

The chain uses TRBV9 and TRBJ2-3; D remains unclear. Germline assignment: CDR1 SGDLS and CDR2 YYNGEE. Trimming left V 0 bases short and J 3 bases short, with 11 bases between. The CDR3 has 15 amino acids. CDR3 in DNA: TGTGCCAGCAGCGTAGCGAGTTATAAGACAGATACGCAGTATTTT. Its translation: CASSVASYKTDTQYF.

This rearrangement joins TRBV6-1 to TRBJ1-2; the D is unclear. Per the germline V gene, CDR1 is MNHNS and CDR2 is SASEGT. The V gene lost 4 bases and the J gene lost 5 bases, with 11 bases spanning the gap. The CDR3 length is 13 residues. CDR3 amino acids: CASSVTASYGYTF. CDR3 nucleotides: TGTGCCAGCAGTGTCACAGCTTCGTATGGCTACACCTTC.

CDR3 loop: CAISPGQGYGYTF. CDR3 in DNA: TGTGCCATCAGCCCCGGACAGGGCTATGGCTACACCTTC. The V gene is TRBV10-3, the J gene TRBJ1-2; the match to TRBD1 covers 8 bases. Losses at the gene ends were 6 bases for V and 4 bases for J; bases not matched to a gene: 4. CDR1 ENHRY and CDR2 SYGVKD come from the germline V gene. CDR3 size: 13 residues.

The chain has TRBV29-1 and TRBJ1-2; D uncertain. Trimming pared 4 bases from V and 2 bases from J, leaving 8 bases between. The CDR3 extends over 12 amino acids. Per germline, CDR1 SQVTM and CDR2 ANQGSEA. The DNA for the CDR3 is TGCAGCGTTGGCGGGTCCAACTATGGCTACACCTTC. Translated: CSVGGSNYGYTF.

The J gene is TRBJ2-5, the V gene TRBV29-1; no reliable D call. The CDR3 is made up of 8 amino acids. Germline V gene lookup returns CDR1 SQVTM and CDR2 ANQGSEA. Trimming removed 2 bases from V and 14 bases from J, with 6 bases in between. In DNA form, the CDR3 reads TGCAGCGTTGAAAGTGGCTACTTC. Translating it yields CSVESGYF.

The CDR3 region has the DNA TGCGCCAGCAGCTTACCGGGACAGCAAGAGACCCAGTACTTC. Translated, it gives CASSLPGQQETQYF. J is TRBJ2-5 and V is TRBV5-1, with 7 bases lining up with TRBD1. The CDR3 is 14 amino acids. The J segment lost 2 bases and the V segment lost 2 bases, leaving 3 bases of the junction unmatched. The germline CDR1 and CDR2 sequences are SGHRS and YFSETQ.

The chain carries TRBV25-1 and TRBJ2-5; 13 positions match TRBD2. The V gene end was trimmed by 4 bases and the J gene end by 5 bases; junction bases not matched to a gene: 4. Germline V gene sequence: CDR1 MGHDK, CDR2 SYGVNS. The CDR3 spans 15 residues. Written as DNA, the CDR3 is TGTGCCAGCAGTGCACTGACTAGCGGGAGGGAGACCCAGTACTTC. Translating gives CASSALTSGRETQYF.

A single count supports this clone. This rearrangement joins TRBV27 to TRBJ1-1; 7 positions match TRBD1. V gave up 4 bases and J gave up 1 base; unmatched junction bases: 6. Germline assignment: CDR1 MNHEY and CDR2 SMNVEV (reference sequence). The CDR3 consists of 15 residues. The CDR3 region is CASSWATGRNTEAFF. Here the CDR3 DNA reads TGTGCCAGCAGTTGGGCGACAGGGAGGAACACTGAAGCTTTCTTT.